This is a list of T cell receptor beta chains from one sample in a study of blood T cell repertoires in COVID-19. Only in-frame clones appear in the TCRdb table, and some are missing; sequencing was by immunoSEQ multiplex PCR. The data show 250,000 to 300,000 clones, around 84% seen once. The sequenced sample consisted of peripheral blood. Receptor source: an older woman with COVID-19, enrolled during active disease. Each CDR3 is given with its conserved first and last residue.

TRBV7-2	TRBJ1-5	CASSLQGTQPQHF
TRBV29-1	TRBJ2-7	CSVQRESGEQYF
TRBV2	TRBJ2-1	CASSAIQGAGNEQFF
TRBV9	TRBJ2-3	CASSPSGGPDRDTQYF
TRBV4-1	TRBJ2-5	CASSQFGTSGQETQYF
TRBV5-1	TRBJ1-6	CASSLGQGINSPLHF
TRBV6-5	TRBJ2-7	CASNPTTESYEQYF
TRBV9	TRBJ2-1	CASSVVGGSYTYNEQFF
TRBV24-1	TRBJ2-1	CATSDLQGNEQFF
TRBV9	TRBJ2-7	CASSAQTGTGNSYEQYF
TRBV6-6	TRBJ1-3	CASSGGPGNTIYF
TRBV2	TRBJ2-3	CASSRTSGYTDTQYF
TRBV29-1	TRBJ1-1	CSGKGASYTEAFF
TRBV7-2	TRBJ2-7	CASSLAMRGEQYF
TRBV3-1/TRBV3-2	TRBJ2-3	CASSSLGGAQSNTDTQYF
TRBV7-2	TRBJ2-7	CASSTSLAGSYEQYF
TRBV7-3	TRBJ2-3	CASSSSLTSRVTDTQYF
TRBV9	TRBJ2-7	CASSVEVTGEQYF
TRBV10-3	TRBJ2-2	CAISGVSGSNAGELFF
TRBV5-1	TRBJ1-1	CASSFGTTTNTEAFF
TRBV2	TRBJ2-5	CASSVANRGETQYF
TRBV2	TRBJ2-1	CANKFRDFSYNEQFF
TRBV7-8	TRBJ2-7	CASSAPSGISGEQYF
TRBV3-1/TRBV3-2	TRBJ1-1	CASSQGGHLNTEAFF
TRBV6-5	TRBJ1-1	CASLNHQGTEAFF
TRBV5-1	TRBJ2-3	CASSLGLAGATDTQYF
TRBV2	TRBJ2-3	CASSEGQTWGGDTQYF
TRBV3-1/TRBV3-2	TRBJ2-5	CVWVASGREGQETQYF